This TCR beta chain derives from a study of beta chain features in type 1 diabetes (dated by TCRdb to between 2017 and 2018). About the study as a whole: Mean age, gender distribution, total cell number and subset yield were not different between patients and healthy donors. The study compared TCRB repertoires of sorted circulating CD4+ T cell subsets between recently diagnosed type 1 diabetes patients and matched healthy donors. Whereas all 28 donors provided naive and central memory subsets, regulatory and stem cell-like memory subsets were isolated from just 8 patients and roughly 8 healthy donors. A total of around 110,000,000 sorted cells were examined across all samples, and RNA yield correlated strongly with the number of cells per subset.

The entire isolated RNA was reverse transcribed using the High Capacity cDNA Reverse Transcription Kit, and thus expressed TCRB transcripts were sequenced. Naive, central memory and regulatory T cell samples underwent deep immunoSEQ sequencing, averaging around 4 million total reads per sample. Sorted cells were lysed in RLT buffer and RNA was extracted with DNase-treated RNeasy Micro or Mini kits, depending on cell number. Each cell subset was processed separately to prevent cross-contamination, with patient and healthy donor samples processed together. Using the immunoSEQ multiplex PCR, TCRB sequences were amplified from cDNA into 87-bp fragments spanning the CDR3 region. Amplicons were sequenced on the Illumina HiSeq platform. Per the original workflow: Synthetic template baselines were used to correct PCR bias computationally, reads within Hamming distance 2 were collapsed together, and singletons that could not be merged were discarded. By aligning reads against IMGT, V, D and J genes, CDR3 length, and insertions or deletions at six rearrangement sites were assigned. Clonotype counts were normalized to sorted cell number within each subset before computing true diversity and Gini coefficients with the tcR R package. The overlap coefficient, calculated on TCRB nucleotide sequences, was used to quantify repertoire sharing. Out-of-frame TCRB sequences from naive cells were analyzed to stand in for the pre-selection repertoire. The immuneACCESS repertoire file appears here via TCRdb, limited to in-frame rearrangements. These files lack a portion of the clones; in checked studies, under half of the deficit traces to unresolved V genes, and the cause of the others is not known. That table furnishes V, J and clone size, whereas the DNA furnished D and trimming. This sample gives roughly 310,000 clones in total; approximately 11% of them show up just once. The ten most abundant clones make up about 0.015% of the sample.

A single peripheral blood draw of around 100 mL on average was collected from each donor into heparinised tubes. A BD FACSAria II and a panel including CD45RO, CCR7, CD25, CD127, CD95 and CD27 were used to sort naive, central memory, regulatory and stem cell-like memory CD4+ T cells. A purity above 95% was achieved for all sorted populations. PBMCs were separated immediately by Lymphoprep density gradient centrifugation and were stained directly, without being cultured. To minimize batch effects, samples were stained and sorted in pairs, one healthy donor with one patient per experiment. The V end loses 3 bases and the J end loses 6 bases, and a stretch of 16 bases separates them. The germline V gene provides CDR1 SGHTA and CDR2 FQGNSA. From the cysteine up to the phenylalanine, the CDR3 has a length of 15 residues. Of all the DNA, just the CDR3 is kept, 45 bases in frame from base 1. On this clone itself: No cognate antigen has been identified for it. No quality values exist for individual bases; no much larger clone is one base distant.

Broad study findings and their caveats: Because cDNA was sequenced instead of genomic DNA, highly expressing activated cells could be over-represented, though the groups showed no difference in activation or CD3 levels. PCR might favor shorter templates, but patient and control samples were amplified and corrected together, so any skew would affect both groups equally. In all four CD4+ subsets, TCRB CDR3 length was moderately but significantly shorter in type 1 diabetes patients. Naive, central memory and regulatory TCRB repertoires appeared to be more alike among patients than among healthy donors. Fewer insertions and more nucleotide deletions at VDJ recombination sites were observed in patients with type 1 diabetes, implying thymic rearrangement abnormalities. Because the HLA sub-analyses included only small numbers of individuals, any influence of HLA type on TCRB rearrangement was left unresolved.

This receptor chain uses TRBV7-2 and TRBJ2-3; the D gene lacks a confident call. This TCR derives from a woman in her 30s in good health. Sample: naive CD4+ T cells from blood. The cell subset or site tag for this specimen amounts to: true naive CD4+ T cells. Here is the DNA: TGTGCCAGCAGCTTGATTGGTATAGGAGCCGATACGCAGTATTTT. Translated, it reads CASSLIGIGADTQYF.